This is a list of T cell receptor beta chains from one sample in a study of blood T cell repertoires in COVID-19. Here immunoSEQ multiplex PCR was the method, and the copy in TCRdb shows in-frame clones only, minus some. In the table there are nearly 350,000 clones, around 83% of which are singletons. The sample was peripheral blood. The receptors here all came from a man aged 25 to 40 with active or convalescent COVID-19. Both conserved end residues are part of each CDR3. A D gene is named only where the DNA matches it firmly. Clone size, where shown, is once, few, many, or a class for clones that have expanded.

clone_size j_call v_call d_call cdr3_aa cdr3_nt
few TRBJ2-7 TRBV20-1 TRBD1 CSASPGTGQTYEQYF TGCAGTGCTAGTCCCGGGACAGGCCAAACCTACGAGCAGTACTTC
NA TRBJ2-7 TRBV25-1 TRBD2 CASSDLEAGGPKEYF TGTGCCAGCAGTGACCTAGAGGCGGGAGGGCCAAAAGAGTACTTC
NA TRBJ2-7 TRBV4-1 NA CASSQVETRPYEQYF TGCGCCAGCAGCCAAGTGGAGACTAGACCTTACGAGCAGTACTTC
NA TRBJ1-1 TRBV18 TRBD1 CASSPDRGTEAFF TGTGCCAGCTCACCCGACAGGGGTACTGAAGCTTTCTTT
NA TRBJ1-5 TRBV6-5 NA CASRDTGNQPQHF TGTGCCAGCAGGGATACAGGCAATCAGCCCCAGCATTTT
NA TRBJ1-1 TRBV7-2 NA CASSLAKMNTEAFF TGTGCCAGCAGCTTGGCAAAGATGAACACTGAAGCTTTCTTT
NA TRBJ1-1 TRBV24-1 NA CATSAGMNTEAFF TGTGCCACCAGTGCAGGAATGAACACTGAAGCTTTCTTT
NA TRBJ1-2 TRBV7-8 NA CASSLSSTYGYTF TGTGCCAGCAGCTTAAGTTCTACCTATGGCTACACCTTC
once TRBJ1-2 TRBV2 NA CASTPTETNYGYTF TGTGCCAGCACCCCGACAGAAACTAACTATGGCTACACCTTC
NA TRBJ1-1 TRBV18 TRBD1 CASSPRSTGGNTEAFF TGTGCCAGCTCACCACGATCAACAGGGGGGAACACTGAAGCTTTCTTT
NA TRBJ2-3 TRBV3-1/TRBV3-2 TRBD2 CASSQDLPLAGGTDTQYF TGTGCCAGCAGCCAAGATCTCCCGCTAGCGGGGGGCACAGATACGCAGTATTTT
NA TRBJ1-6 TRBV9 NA CASRGGNSYNSPLHF TGTGCCAGCAGAGGCGGGAACTCCTATAATTCACCCCTCCACTTT
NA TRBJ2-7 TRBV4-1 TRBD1 CASSQGAGQGGVREQYF TGCGCCAGCAGCCAAGGGGCTGGACAGGGTGGGGTAAGAGAGCAGTACTTC
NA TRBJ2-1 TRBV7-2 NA CASSLGPGSNEQFF TGTGCCAGCAGCTTAGGACCTGGGAGCAATGAGCAGTTCTTC
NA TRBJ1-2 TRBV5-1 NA CASSLAGQTYGYTF TGCGCCAGCAGCTTGGCCGGACAGACCTATGGCTACACCTTC
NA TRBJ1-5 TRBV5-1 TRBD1 CASSLIPGQGNQPQHF TGCGCCAGCAGCTTAATACCCGGACAGGGCAATCAGCCCCAGCATTTT
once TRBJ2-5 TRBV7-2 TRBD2 CASSKMAGGYETQYF TGTGCCAGCAGCAAGATGGCGGGAGGTTACGAGACCCAGTACTTC
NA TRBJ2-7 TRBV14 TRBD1 CASSQTQGSEQYF TGTGCCAGCAGCCAGACACAGGGGTCCGAGCAGTACTTC
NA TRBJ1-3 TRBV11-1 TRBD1 CASRKRDRDGNTIYF TGTGCCAGCAGGAAACGGGACAGGGATGGAAACACCATATATTTT
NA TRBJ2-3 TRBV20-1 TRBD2 CSASGGTSQGF TGCAGTGCTAGTGGGGGGACTAGCCAGGGGTTT
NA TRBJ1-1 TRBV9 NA CASSGPTGGNTEAFF TGTGCCAGCAGTGGGCCGACAGGAGGGAACACTGAAGCTTTCTTT
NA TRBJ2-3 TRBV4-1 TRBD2 CASSFPGLAASTDTQYF TGCGCCAGCAGCTTCCCCGGACTAGCGGCTAGCACAGATACGCAGTATTTT
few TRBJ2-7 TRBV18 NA CASSFTGFWSYEQYF TGTGCCAGCTCATTTACAGGGTTTTGGTCCTACGAGCAGTACTTC
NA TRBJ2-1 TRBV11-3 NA CASSPPVTNNEQFF TGTGCCAGCAGTCCACCAGTGACTAATAATGAGCAGTTCTTC
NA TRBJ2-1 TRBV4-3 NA CASSPGRGSNEQFF TGCGCCAGCAGCCCGGGACGGGGGAGCAATGAGCAGTTCTTC
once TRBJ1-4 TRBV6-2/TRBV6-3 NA CASSDPVSQGGKLFF TGTGCCAGCAGTGACCCCGTGAGTCAGGGTGGAAAACTGTTTTTT
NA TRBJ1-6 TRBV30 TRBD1 CAWSEGQEYSPLHF TGTGCCTGGAGTGAGGGACAGGAGTATTCACCCCTCCACTTT
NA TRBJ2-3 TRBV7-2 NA CASSLGDLRTDTQYF TGTGCCAGCAGCTTAGGGGACTTGCGCACAGATACGCAGTATTTT
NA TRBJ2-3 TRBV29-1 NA CSAGGGQSSHTQYF TGCAGCGCGGGGGGGGGACAGTCTTCTCATACGCAGTATTTT
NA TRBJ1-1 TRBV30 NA CAWSVQGNTEAFF TGTGCCTGGAGTGTACAGGGGAACACTGAAGCTTTCTTT
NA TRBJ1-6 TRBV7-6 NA CASSLLSGTGGPLHF TGTGCCAGCAGCCTCCTGTCAGGCACAGGAGGGCCCCTCCACTTT
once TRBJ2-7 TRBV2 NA CASTSRGYEQYF TGTGCCAGCACGAGCAGAGGGTACGAGCAGTACTTC
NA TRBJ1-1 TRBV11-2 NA CASSVSGDTEAFF TGTGCCAGCAGCGTTTCAGGGGACACTGAAGCTTTCTTT
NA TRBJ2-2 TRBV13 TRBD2 CASSLTSVNTGELFF TGTGCCAGCAGCTTAACTAGCGTAAACACCGGGGAGCTGTTTTTT
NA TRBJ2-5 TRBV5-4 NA CASSLAVLEGRETQYF TGTGCCAGCAGCTTGGCGGTATTGGAGGGTAGAGAGACCCAGTACTTC
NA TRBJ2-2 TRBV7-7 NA CASSPSPGLHTGELFF TGTGCCAGCAGCCCAAGTCCGGGACTGCACACCGGGGAGCTGTTTTTT
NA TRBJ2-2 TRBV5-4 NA CASSDVNTGTYTGELFF TGTGCCAGCAGCGACGTTAACACCGGGACTTATACCGGGGAGCTGTTTTTT